One sample yielded the 3 T cell receptor beta chains listed below, sequenced in a study of cytomegalovirus exposure and HLA in healthy donors. PCR amplification relied on 60 Vbeta primers (plus 13 Jbeta primers). Repertoires were generated with immunoSEQ multiplex PCR, while TCRdb's copy carries only in-frame clones and drops some. This sample has 130,000 or so clones; roughly 78% occur once, and the top ten carry 5% to 6%. Material for sequencing was PBMCs. All receptors come from a man aged 30 to 39 in good health and CMV-seronegative.

The V call is TRBV27, the J call TRBJ1-5; D remains unclear. V gave up 1 base and J gave up 3 bases, with 7 bases separating them. The CDR3 runs to 14 residues. Germline values: CDR1 MNHEY, CDR2 SMNVEV (reference sequence). The CDR3 nucleotides are TGTGCCAGCAGTTTATTCGGGAACAATCAGCCCCAGCATTTT. Encoded protein: CASSLFGNNQPQHF.

The chain links TRBV25-1 to TRBJ1-1, with D possibly TRBD1 on 6 matching bases. Germline-derived CDR1 and CDR2 are MGHDK and SYGVNS. V was shortened by 9 bases and J by 1 base, with 12 bases between the two germline ends. The CDR3 length is 13 residues. The CDR3 is CASKDSKNTEAFF. The CDR3 DNA reads TGTGCCAGTAAGGACAGTAAGAACACTGAAGCTTTCTTT. The entire variable domain, with the rest obtained from reference TRBV25-1 and TRBJ1-1, is as follows: EADIYQTPRYLVIGTGKKITLECSQTMGHDKMYWYQQDPGMELHLIHYSYGVNSTEKGDLSSESTVSRIRTEHFPLTLESARPSHTSQYLCASKDSKNTEAFFGQGTRLTVV.

With respect to this clone: Mismatch with germline at one junction end may stem from a read error. The chain joins TRBV7-7 to TRBJ2-1; D ambiguous. Germline CDR1 is SSHAT and CDR2 is FNYEAQ (reference sequence). The CDR3 covers 15 residues. CDR3 sequence reads: CASSPIDGRSNEQFF. CDR3 nucleotides: TGTGCTAGCAGTCCTATAGACGGCCGGAGCAATGAGCAGTTCTTC.